The clone carrying this TCR beta chain was observed many times. Its matching antigen is unknown. TCRdb keeps only in-frame clones here, not all; method: immunoSEQ multiplex PCR. This table has almost 750,000 clones, around 70% appearing once. There are 13 residues in the CDR3. Germline V lookup: CDR1 SGHRS, CDR2 YFSETQ. V lost 3 bases to trimming and J lost 9 bases, with 15 bases between them. The sample belongs to a study of shared clonotypes between healthy human individuals. Study details: Per donor, CD8 memory used one plate, CD8 naive used two, CD4 memory used three and CD4 naive used three.

Points from the study as a whole: A few donors showed sharing of roughly 5% of naive CD4 clonotypes. Genetic and exposure-history diversity was limited by the small donor number.

The rearrangement uses TRBV5-1 and TRBJ1-1; D is perhaps TRBD1 (5 bases). The TCR was taken from a woman aged 30 to 39 in good health. Sequenced: memory CD4+ T cells sorted from blood. This sample's subset: CD45RA-negative fraction. The CDR3 DNA sequence: TGCGCCAGCAGCTCCCGACAGACTACTAAAGCTTTCTTT. Translating gives CASSSRQTTKAFF.